The text below deals with one T cell receptor beta chain. What it recognizes is unknown. Here immunoSEQ multiplex PCR was the method, and the copy in TCRdb shows in-frame clones only, minus some. The data hold about 58,000 clones, with 85% to 90% observed a single time. The data were taken from a study of OX40 agonist ivuxolimab in advanced cancers. Study-wide context: Intravenous ivuxolimab at 0.01 to 10 mg/kg was given to patients every 2 weeks. Patients receiving dose escalation had hepatocellular carcinoma, melanoma, renal cell or head and neck cancer. General study results and limits: Specificity for antigen went undetermined in the expanded peripheral T cells.

The V gene's germline CDR1 is ENHRY and CDR2 SYGVKD. V gave up 3 bases and J gave up 4 bases, with 17 bases separating them. The CDR3 has 16 residues. The sample was CD4+ or CD8+ T cells sorted from blood, taken in a trial of the OX40 agonist ivuxolimab. V is TRBV10-3 and J is TRBJ2-3; possibly TRBD2 for D (6 bases). The sequence derives from an adult with an advanced solid tumor such as melanoma, head and neck, liver or kidney cancer. The CDR3 nucleotides are TGTGCCATCAGTGACGACCTAGCGCCGCGGTCAGATACGCAGTATTTT. Its translation: CAISDDLAPRSDTQYF.